The present entry profiles one TCR beta chain with its context. This clone was detected a few times. This clone's antigen is unknown. Per-base quality was not reported, and no clone a single base away is much larger than it. The data were obtained in a study of shared clonotypes between healthy human individuals (dated by TCRdb to 2018 to 2021). Study-wide context: A few men and a couple of women, aged 18 to 49 years, made up the cohort. Blood TCR repertoires of five healthy adults were deeply sequenced to estimate repertoire size and the extent of clonotype sharing between individuals. Libraries were prepared and TCR repertoires were sequenced by different laboratories using diverse techniques, in order to increase sequencing depth and limit assay-specific biases. Leukapheresis yielded between about 0.85 and 10 billion PBMCs per donor. Results the study describes overall, beyond this receptor: Pairwise subsampling indicated that sequencing depth was expected to affect the degree of clonotype sharing among donors. Sampling was restricted to blood, and TCR repertoires in tissues likely differ from the TCR repertoires found in blood. The small number of donors limited the genetic and exposure-history diversity represented.

Healthy HIV-negative adults with no recently reported acute infections or vaccinations were included as donors. Only Caucasian adults living in Nashville, Tennessee, USA were represented among the donors. In the unsorted samples, 85 million to 100 million PBMCs were counted, and genomic DNA was extracted using the QIAamp DNA Blood Mini kit. Blood was obtained by leukapheresis, after which PBMCs were separated by Ficoll-Histopaque density gradient centrifugation and cryopreserved in liquid nitrogen vapor phase. TCR CDR3 regions were amplified from genomic DNA by multiplex PCR using the deep immunoSEQ assay. For each cell subset, the extracted genomic DNA was distributed evenly across all wells of several immunoSEQ 96-well plates, and each plate served as one replicate. For unsorted PBMC, 250 to 350 ng genomic DNA, equal to 25,000 to 35,000 T cell genomes, was loaded into each replicate PCR. Ten immunoSEQ deep assay plates were used to sequence the unsorted PBMC genomic DNA. The purified libraries were quantified using a Qubit 3.0 fluorometer, sized with a Bioanalyzer 2100, and then quantified again using the KAPA Library Quantification kit. Every immunoSEQ 96-well plate was sequenced on a separate single-read 150-cycle Illumina NextSeq 550 flow cell. On the study's bioinformatics: Because the immunoSEQ output held only junctional sequences and lacked quality scores, the filtering could not match the filtering applied to full-length reads. To assign V/J genes and CDR3, sequences were annotated using PyIR, a Python wrapper for IgBLAST v1.9, with IMGT germline references. Reads with weak V/J assignments (E-value above 1e-6), missing CDR3, stop codons, out-of-frame junctions, or ambiguous translated residues were removed. A V3J clonotype was defined by an identical inferred V gene, J gene, and CDR3 amino acid sequence. The percentage overlap between two repertoires was calculated by dividing the number of shared unique clonotypes by the size of the smaller repertoire. Three approaches were used to assess repertoire richness: RTK rarefaction, the Chao1 estimator, and Recon v2.1 estimates of unobserved clonotypes. TCRdb took over this immuneACCESS table, retaining in-frame rearrangements with V and J assigned. Such tables are incomplete; in checked studies, under half of the missing clones stem from an unresolved V gene, and the remainder is unexplained. Clone size and V and J calls were adopted from that table, with D and trimming inferred from the DNA. Here the sample has more than 400,000 clones; about 72% occur a single time. More than 10% of the sample goes to the ten largest clones.

Based on the germline V gene (reference sequence), the CDR1 and CDR2 sequences are SEHNR and FQNEAQ. Clipping removes 5 bases from V and 9 bases from J, with 13 as the unmatched junction base count. The CDR3 measures 15 amino acids from cysteine to phenylalanine. Solely the CDR3 DNA is kept, with 45 bases framed from the first base. The TCR originated in a woman in her forties in good health. Some clones in this sample may be carry-over from other donors' samples. The chain is assembled from TRBV7-9 and TRBJ2-1; 7 central bases correspond to TRBD1. The sequencing sample was made of PBMCs. The DNA is as follows: TGTGCCAGCAGCCCCAAGGACAGGCTGTCCAGTGAGCAGTTCTTC. Translation gives CASSPKDRLSSEQFF.